The entry below gives a single T cell receptor beta chain sequence along with its context. Its cognate antigen is unknown. The entry originates in a study of T cells after yellow fever vaccination. V trimming: 6 bases; J trimming: 1 base; junction bases outside the gene matches: 20. Per the germline V gene, CDR1 is DFQATT and CDR2 is SNEGSKA (reference sequence). This CDR3 is built from 19 residues. Template-switching 5'RACE yielded the TCR cDNA; a universal primer site and UMIs were added in the process. Each CDR3 protein is one row after TCRdb ran MiXCR on the 5' RACE reads. The profile shows fewer than 500,000 distinct CDR3 sequences, around 20% of them singletons. Study-level points and caveats: Clones that expanded after primary vaccination mostly reappeared after the booster (approximately 96% CD4, 70% to 90% CD8). The presence of abundant clonotypes contaminating from the bulk population was possible in FACS-sorted repertoires.

V gene TRBV20-1 combines with J gene TRBJ2-3; 9 positions agree with TRBD1. Specimen: PBMCs, collected before the yellow fever booster vaccination. This receptor was taken from a man younger than 35 who received the YFV17D yellow fever vaccine. CDR3 bases: TGCAGTGCGGCACAGGGGGCCCTTCGATTTATACGTGGCACAGATACGCAGTATTTT. Residues: CSAAQGALRFIRGTDTQYF.